This TCR beta chain was recovered during a study of blood T cell repertoires in COVID-19. Study-wide background: Sources were T cells, B-cell-depleted T cells, or PBMCs; the material itself was cDNA or gDNA.

Per the germline V gene, CDR1 is SGHTA and CDR2 is FQGTGA. The CDR3 is made up of 14 amino acids. With 2 bases clipped from V and 4 bases from J, the junction kept 5 bases outside the gene matches. Seattle patient enrollment occurred during active infection, with longitudinal follow-up thereafter. Original data processing: Using reference gene primer amplification, nucleated cell counts were estimated. Assay used: immunoSEQ multiplex PCR; TCRdb lists only in-frame clones, some missing. From that table come the V and J calls and clone size; the DNA was used to work out D and trimming. The repertoire includes hundreds of thousands of clones, 80% to 90% of them detected once, and roughly a tenth sits in the top ten.

The genes are TRBV7-3 and TRBJ2-7, with 7 bases matching TRBD1. Specimen: peripheral blood. This TCR was recovered from a woman in her seventies with COVID-19, enrolled during active disease. CDR3 coding DNA: TGTGCCAGCAGCTTAGCCAGGGGGAGATACGAGCAGTACTTC. It specifies CASSLARGRYEQYF.